Presented here are 29 T cell receptor beta chains from one specimen sequenced in a study of cytomegalovirus exposure and HLA in healthy donors. Vbeta (60) and Jbeta (13) primers were used in the PCR. Clones were sequenced by immunoSEQ multiplex PCR, and TCRdb holds only the in-frame ones, with some missing. Found here are fewer than 250,000 clones, roughly 80% of them singletons; the top ten hold approximately 2%. Material: PBMCs. The receptors were sampled from a young woman in good health and CMV-seropositive.

V is TRBV2 and J is TRBJ2-1, with TRBD2 as a possible D gene (5 bases). The CDR3 sequence is 13 residues long. Trimming pared 7 bases from V and 7 bases from J, leaving 14 bases between. Germline loops: CDR1 SNHLY, CDR2 FYNNEI. This chain's CDR3 is CASMTTVSNEQFF. DNA of the CDR3: TGTGCCAGCATGACTACTGTCTCAAATGAGCAGTTCTTC.

The count of this clone is one. The V gene is TRBV30, the J gene TRBJ2-7; 8 bases are a match to TRBD2. The length of the CDR3 is 14 residues. Germline CDR1 is GTSNPN and CDR2 is SVGIG (reference sequence). Trimming cost V 2 bases and J 9 bases; bases outside gene matches: 12. CDR3 in DNA: TGTGCCTGGAGTACCGGACTAGCCTCTGCTGCGCAGTACTTC. Translated, it gives CAWSTGLASAAQYF.

In this sample, this clone turned up once. This chain joins TRBV15 and TRBJ2-4; 8 nucleotides line up with TRBD2. The CDR3 is 18 residues long. Looked up from germline, CDR1 is LNHNV and CDR2 is YYDKDF (reference sequence). V lost 0 bases, J lost 9 bases, and 16 bases stayed unmatched. The CDR3 DNA sequence: TGTGCCACCAGCAGAGACCCCCGGGGGGGGACCGAATTGAGCATTCAGTACTTC. Amino acid sequence: CATSRDPRGGTELSIQYF.

This sequence joins TRBV30 and TRBJ1-1; the D is unclear. The germline gives CDR1 GTSNPN, CDR2 SVGIG (reference sequence). The germline V and J ends were trimmed by 4 bases and 1 base, with 10 bases remaining between them. CDR3 length equals 13 residues. Written as DNA, the CDR3 is TGTGCCTGGACTCTAAAACGGAACACTGAAGCTTTCTTT. Translation: CAWTLKRNTEAFF.

The V and J genes are TRBV9 and TRBJ1-3; no firm D call. The CDR3 has 17 amino acids. The V and J ends lost 2 bases and 4 bases respectively, with 19 bases between them. Looked up from germline, CDR1 is SGDLS and CDR2 is YYNGEE. The CDR3 sequence: CASSVGGTKTGGNTIYF. CDR3 bases: TGTGCCAGCAGCGTTGGAGGAACGAAAACGGGCGGAAACACCATATATTTT.

This chain joins TRBV6-5 and TRBJ2-3; the D gene is possibly TRBD1 (5 bases). From germline, CDR1 is MNHEY and CDR2 SVGAGI. The V end lost 4 bases, the J end lost 4 bases, and 12 bases lay between the germline ends. The CDR3 spans 14 residues. The CDR3 DNA reads as TGTGCCAGCAGTTGGTCCTCCAGGGCAGATACGCAGTATTTT. Translation: CASSWSSRADTQYF.

This clone was seen a single time. The chain combines TRBV5-1 with TRBJ2-1; 13 bases match TRBD2. Germline V CDR1 and CDR2: SGHRS, YFSETQ. V shed 1 base, J shed 7 bases, and the junction held 8 bases outside the gene matches. The CDR3 loop spans 17 amino acids. The CDR3, as DNA: TGCGCCAGCAGCTTGAACGGACTAGCGGGGGTTCAAAATGAGCAGTTCTTC. Amino acids: CASSLNGLAGVQNEQFF. The full variable domain, with the rest looked up from reference TRBV5-1 and TRBJ2-1, is KAGVTQTPRYLIKTRGQQVTLSCSPISGHRSVSWYQQTPGQGLQFLFEYFSETQRNKGNFPGRFSGRQFSNSRSEMNVSTLELGDSALYLCASSLNGLAGVQNEQFFGPGTRLTVL.

The chain has TRBV28 and TRBJ2-7, with TRBD1 as a possible D gene (5 bases). The CDR3 extends over 13 amino acids. Germline V CDR1 and CDR2: MDHEN, SYDVKM. V lost 8 bases, J lost 3 bases, and 14 bases lay in between. The CDR3 nucleotides read TGTGCCAGCCGAAAAACGACAGTCTACGAGCAGTACTTC. Its protein is CASRKTTVYEQYF.

The chain is built from TRBV6-1 and TRBJ2-2; unclear D gene. V was trimmed by 4 bases and J by 2 bases, leaving 11 bases between them. Germline V CDR1 and CDR2: MNHNS, SASEGT. This CDR3 is 15 amino acids long. The CDR3 loop reads CASSARSGNTGELFF. The CDR3 bases are TGTGCCAGCAGTGCCCGGTCTGGTAACACCGGGGAGCTGTTTTTT.

This clone has just one count. The chain joins TRBV7-6 to TRBJ1-3; unclear D gene. Germline lookup yields CDR1 SGHVS and CDR2 FNYEAQ. The CDR3 covers 16 residues. Trimming removed 3 bases at V and 0 bases at J, with 12 bases between. This CDR3 is CASSFTRDSSGNTIYF. DNA for the CDR3: TGTGCCAGCAGCTTCACCCGAGACTCCTCTGGAAACACCATATATTTT.

J is TRBJ2-5 and V is TRBV28, with 7 bases fitting TRBD1. V dropped 3 bases and J dropped 5; count of bases not matched to a gene: 9. The CDR3 runs 15 residues. Germline CDR1 is MDHEN and CDR2 is SYDVKM. CDR3 residues: CASSFRQGLGETQYF. In nucleotides, the CDR3 is TGTGCCAGCAGTTTCCGACAGGGTTTGGGCGAGACCCAGTACTTC. The variable domain in full, completed from reference TRBV28 and TRBJ2-5, reads DVKVTQSSRYLVKRTGEKVFLECVQDMDHENMFWYRQDPGLGLRLIYFSYDVKMKEKGDIPEGYSVSREKKERFSLILESASTNQTSMYLCASSFRQGLGETQYFGPGTRLLVL.

The chain uses TRBV10-3 and TRBJ1-5; 9 bases fit TRBD1. Trimming took 5 bases from V and 5 from J; bases not matched to a gene: 7. The CDR3 runs 15 residues. Germline V gives CDR1 ENHRY, CDR2 SYGVKD. The CDR3 loop reads CAISPGTGMDQPQHF. The CDR3 DNA reads as TGTGCCATCAGTCCGGGGACAGGGATGGATCAGCCCCAGCATTTT.

This chain joins TRBV27 and TRBJ1-2; 7 nucleotides align to TRBD1. V was clipped by 3 bases and J by 8 bases; unmatched bases: 6. The CDR3 is made up of 13 amino acids. Germline V gives CDR1 MNHEY, CDR2 SMNVEV (reference sequence). CDR3 sequence (DNA): TGTGCCAGCAGTTTCGACAGGGCTGAAGGCTACACCTTC. Protein sequence: CASSFDRAEGYTF.

V gene TRBV7-9 combines with J gene TRBJ2-1, with 8 nucleotides matching TRBD2. Germline trimming cut 2 bases from V and 10 bases from J; bases unmatched to any gene: 10. This CDR3 spans 15 amino acids. CDR1 and CDR2 (germline): SEHNR, FQNEAQ (reference sequence). The chain's CDR3 is CASSLSRLALYEQFF. The CDR3 DNA is TGTGCCAGCAGCTTATCCCGACTAGCGTTGTACGAGCAGTTCTTC.

This clone has only one observation. The gene calls are TRBV13 and TRBJ1-2; no clear D gene. Between the trimmed V and J ends, which lost 0 bases and 1 base, there was a span of 3 bases. The CDR3 covers 13 residues. Germline V gene lookup returns CDR1 PRHDT and CDR2 FYEKMQ (reference sequence). Here the CDR3 reads CASSLGLNYGYTF. CDR3 DNA sequence: TGTGCCAGCAGCTTAGGCCTTAACTATGGCTACACCTTC.

This clone was found a few times. This chain joins TRBV11-2 and TRBJ2-7, with 7 bases identical to TRBD1. V lost 1 base to trimming and J lost 3 bases; unmatched junction nucleotides: 6. Germline V gene lookup returns CDR1 SGHAT and CDR2 FQNNGV. This CDR3 contains 15 residues. The CDR3 sequence: CASSLGQGFFYEQYF. The DNA for the CDR3 is TGTGCCAGCAGCTTAGGACAGGGATTCTTCTACGAGCAGTACTTC.

The chain combines TRBV29-1 with TRBJ2-1, with 8 bases aligning to TRBD2. Germline V CDR1 and CDR2: SQVTM, ANQGSEA. CDR3 length: 14 amino acids. Trimming at V came to 5 bases and at J to 4 bases, leaving 7 bases not matched to a gene. The CDR3 bases are TGCAGCGTTCAGAGGGCTAGCGGGTACAATGAGCAGTTCTTC. It specifies CSVQRASGYNEQFF.

This sequence joins TRBV5-4 and TRBJ1-2, with D possibly TRBD1 on 5 matching bases. V was pared by 4 bases and J by 4 bases, with 17 bases between. CDR3 length: 15 residues. From germline, CDR1 is SGHNT and CDR2 YYREEE (reference sequence). CDR3 residues: CASSIKGAGTYGYTF. The CDR3 DNA is TGTGCCAGCAGCATAAAAGGTGCGGGGACCTATGGCTACACCTTC.

The V gene is TRBV5-4, the J gene TRBJ2-3, with D perhaps matching TRBD2 (7 bases). The length of the CDR3 is 16 residues. Germline loops: CDR1 SGHNT, CDR2 YYREEE (reference sequence). Trimming cost V 6 bases and J 7 bases, with 24 bases left between them. This CDR3 is CASTYAGAGVQNTQYF. The CDR3 DNA reads as TGTGCCAGCACCTACGCGGGGGCGGGGGTGCAAAATACGCAGTATTTT.

This chain joins TRBV2 and TRBJ1-2; D gene unclear. The CDR3 contains 14 residues. V was cut by 2 bases and J by 5 bases, with 12 bases left in between. The germline V gene has CDR1 SNHLY and CDR2 FYNNEI. The CDR3 nucleotides read TGTGCCAGCAGTGAACTTAGCACGGATTATGGCTACACCTTC. Translating it yields CASSELSTDYGYTF.

The chain has TRBV6-1 and TRBJ1-5; D remains unclear. The CDR3 consists of 14 residues. Germline lookup yields CDR1 MNHNS and CDR2 SASEGT. Trimming took off 4 bases at V and 3 bases at J, with 10 bases between the two ends. CDR3 bases: TGTGCCAGCAGTGTGGCAGGATTCAATCAGCCCCAGCATTTT. It encodes CASSVAGFNQPQHF.

This clone is a singleton in its sample. The rearrangement links TRBV5-4 to TRBJ1-2; TRBD1 matches at 7 bases. CDR1 and CDR2 (germline): SGHNT, YYREEE (reference sequence). The J segment lost 9 bases and the V segment lost 3 bases, leaving 11 bases of the junction unmatched. The CDR3 contains 14 residues. CDR3 in DNA: TGTGCCAGCAGCTCCCGACAGGGCTCTGTAAGCTACACCTTC. Protein: CASSSRQGSVSYTF. The entire variable domain, with the rest obtained from reference TRBV5-4 and TRBJ1-2, is as follows: ETGVTQSPTHLIKTRGQQVTLRCSSQSGHNTVSWYQQALGQGPQFIFQYYREEENGRGNFPPRFSGLQFPNYSSELNVNALELDDSALYLCASSSRQGSVSYTFGSGTRLTVV.

Worth noting for this clone: Germline and junction disagree at one end, which may indicate a read error. The J gene is TRBJ1-1, the V gene TRBV6-5; 7 bases are a match to TRBD1. CDR3 size: 12 residues. CDR1 and CDR2 from the germline V gene are MNHEY and SVGAGI. The CDR3, as DNA: TGTGCCAGCAGTCACTCGACAGGGGAAGCTTTCTTT. As protein: CASSHSTGEAFF.

V usage is TRBV9 and J usage is TRBJ2-3; 11 positions match TRBD2. The V gene end was trimmed by 4 bases and the J gene end by 2 bases; junction bases not matched to a gene: 6. Germline V gene data show CDR1 as SGDLS and CDR2 as YYNGEE. The CDR3 is 16 residues long. The CDR3 reads CASSPGLAGNTDTQYF. For the CDR3, the DNA is TGTGCCAGCAGCCCTGGACTAGCGGGCAACACAGATACGCAGTATTTT. Supplemented by reference TRBV9 and TRBJ2-3, the full variable domain reads DSGVTQTPKHLITATGQRVTLRCSPRSGDLSVYWYQQSLDQGLQFLIQYYNGEERAKGNILERFSAQQFPDLHSELNLSSLELGDSALYFCASSPGLAGNTDTQYFGPGTRLTVL.

J is TRBJ2-5 and V is TRBV2; D not certain. The CDR3 has 13 amino acids. Germline V gene sequence: CDR1 SNHLY, CDR2 FYNNEI. Trimming shortened V by 7 bases and J by 3 bases, and 12 bases separated the two germline ends. CDR3 region: CASNIQREETQYF. The CDR3 nucleotides read TGTGCCAGCAACATCCAGCGCGAAGAGACCCAGTACTTC.

J is TRBJ2-7 and V is TRBV18; 9 positions agree with TRBD2. The CDR3 is 15 amino acids. Germline V CDR1 and CDR2: KGHSH, LQKENI. V lost 5 bases, J lost 5 bases, and 10 bases stayed unmatched. The chain's CDR3 is CASSSWTSDGHEQYF. The CDR3 region has the DNA TGTGCCAGCTCATCCTGGACTAGCGACGGCCACGAGCAGTACTTC.

The chain joins TRBV2 to TRBJ1-5; D ambiguous. Trimming took 5 bases from V and 7 from J, leaving 9 bases between them. CDR1 is SNHLY, CDR2 FYNNEI, per germline. The CDR3 is made up of 12 amino acids. The CDR3 loop is CASSTGSQPQHF. CDR3 in DNA: TGTGCCAGCAGTACCGGGTCGCAGCCCCAGCATTTT.

This chain connects TRBV7-2 to TRBJ1-5; D possibly corresponds to TRBD1 (6 bases). Germline V gives CDR1 SGHTA, CDR2 FQGNSA. Between the trimmed V and J ends, which lost 2 bases and 1 base, there was a span of 15 bases. This CDR3 contains 17 residues. The CDR3 loop reads CASSLYDRSRSNQPQHF. The CDR3 nucleotides read TGTGCCAGCAGCTTATACGACAGGTCCCGAAGCAATCAGCCCCAGCATTTT.

The rearrangement uses TRBV6-6 and TRBJ1-2; unclear D gene. V was trimmed by 6 bases and J by 4 bases, leaving 12 bases between them. Germline values: CDR1 MNHNY, CDR2 SVGAGI (reference sequence). The CDR3 has 13 residues. This CDR3 reads CASRGGPPYGYTF. The CDR3 bases are TGTGCCAGCAGAGGAGGGCCCCCCTATGGCTACACCTTC.